Below, 20 T cell receptor beta chains from the same sample are listed, as sequenced in a study of cytomegalovirus exposure and HLA in healthy donors. The PCR had 60 Vbeta and 13 Jbeta primers. Measured with immunoSEQ multiplex PCR; TCRdb has only the in-frame clones, and not every one. The sample gives some 120,000 clones, about four fifths of which show up once; over 9% is in the top ten. Sequenced sample: PBMCs. These receptors came from a male donor in good health and CMV-seropositive.

On this clone: The junction shows a germline mismatch at one end, possibly a read error. This sequence joins TRBV7-9 and TRBJ2-7, with TRBD2 as a possible D gene (6 bases). Germline CDR1 and CDR2: SEHNR and FQNEAQ (reference sequence). This CDR3 is built from 12 residues. The CDR3 nucleotides read TGTTCCAGCAGCGTTAGCGGCTACGAGCAGTACTTC. It encodes CSSSVSGYEQYF. The complete variable domain, with remaining parts taken from reference TRBV7-9 and TRBJ2-7, reads DTGVSQNPRHKITKRGQNVTFRCDPISEHNRLYWYRQTLGQGPEFLTYFQNEAQLEKSRLLSDRFSAERPKGSFSTLEIQRTEQGDSAMYLCSSSVSGYEQYFGPGTRLTVT.

In its sample, this clone was seen a few times. The CDR3 region is CATSRGPGLAANVAKNIQYF. The CDR3 DNA is TGTGCCACCAGCAGGGGACCGGGACTAGCGGCAAATGTAGCCAAAAACATTCAGTACTTC. The rearrangement joins TRBV15 to TRBJ2-4; TRBD2 matches at 11 bases. Germline lookup yields CDR1 LNHNV and CDR2 YYDKDF (reference sequence). With 3 bases clipped from V and 0 bases from J, the junction kept 13 bases outside the gene matches. The CDR3 covers 20 residues.

The chain recombines TRBV4-2 with TRBJ2-5; 11 bases are a match to TRBD2. J gave up 5 bases and V 4 bases, and 9 bases lay outside the gene matches. This CDR3 region has 16 residues. The germline V gene encodes CDR1 LGHNA and CDR2 YNFKEQ. CDR3 DNA sequence: TGTGCCAGCAGCCGACATACTAGCGGGAGCGTGGAGACCCAGTACTTC. The encoded protein is CASSRHTSGSVETQYF.

The chain is built from TRBV23-1 and TRBJ2-7, with 8 bases matching TRBD2. TRBV23-1 carries the ORF label, with uncertain function. The CDR3 spans 15 residues. Trimming took 2 bases from V and 4 from J; bases not matched to a gene: 7. CDR3 bases: TGCGCCAGCAGTCAAATCCGAGGACTAGCTTACGAGCAGTACTTC. Residues: CASSQIRGLAYEQYF.

This clone occurred a few times. This sequence joins TRBV29-1 and TRBJ2-7, with TRBD1 matching over 10 bases. This CDR3 contains 15 residues. With V trimmed by 1 base and J by 0 bases, 3 bases remained unmatched. Germline V lookup: CDR1 SQVTM, CDR2 ANQGSEA. DNA for the CDR3: TGCAGCGTTGAAGGTGGGGACAGGGGCTCCTACGAGCAGTACTTC. Translating it yields CSVEGGDRGSYEQYF.

V is TRBV19 and J is TRBJ2-3; 12 bases fit TRBD2. With 5 bases clipped from V and 3 bases from J, the junction kept 6 bases outside the gene matches. CDR3 size: 16 residues. Looked up from germline, CDR1 is LNHDA and CDR2 is SQIVND (reference sequence). CDR3 amino acids: CASSPRLAGETDTQYF. For the CDR3, the DNA is TGTGCCAGTAGTCCACGACTAGCGGGAGAGACAGATACGCAGTATTTT.

This clone has more than one count but fewer than ten. The rearrangement joins TRBV19 to TRBJ2-6, with D tentatively TRBD1 (5 bases). The germline CDR1 and CDR2 sequences are LNHDA and SQIVND (reference sequence). The CDR3 length is 15 residues. Trimming stripped 5 bases from V and 0 bases from J, with 8 bases between. The CDR3 here is CASSFDSSGANVLTF. The CDR3, as DNA: TGTGCCAGTAGTTTCGACAGCTCTGGGGCCAACGTCCTGACTTTC.

V is TRBV27 and J is TRBJ2-1, with 7 positions matching TRBD2. CDR3 size: 16 residues. V gave up 4 bases and J gave up 6 bases; unmatched junction bases: 12. Germline CDR1 and CDR2: MNHEY and SMNVEV (reference sequence). CDR3 sequence reads: CASSSRGGSEGNEQFF. CDR3 nucleotide sequence: TGTGCCAGCAGTTCGCGGGGCGGGAGTGAAGGCAATGAGCAGTTCTTC.

V gene TRBV28 combines with J gene TRBJ2-5; D remains unclear. From germline, CDR1 is MDHEN and CDR2 SYDVKM. Trimming took 3 bases from V and 1 from J, leaving 12 bases between them. The CDR3 is 15 residues long. The CDR3 coding sequence is TGTGCCAGCAGTTTGCTTGGCGGTACCCAAGAGACCCAGTACTTC. This codes for CASSLLGGTQETQYF.

The V and J genes are TRBV27 and TRBJ1-2, with 8 positions matching TRBD1. Trimming removed 5 bases from V and 3 bases from J; junction bases left unmatched: 5. Per the germline V gene, CDR1 is MNHEY and CDR2 is SMNVEV (reference sequence). The length of the CDR3 is 14 residues. CDR3 sequence reads: CASSPQGAYYGYTF. CDR3 in DNA: TGTGCCAGCAGTCCGCAGGGGGCTTACTATGGCTACACCTTC.

This rearrangement joins TRBV5-1 to TRBJ1-1; TRBD1 might be the D (5 bases). CDR3 size: 17 residues. Germline values: CDR1 SGHRS, CDR2 YFSETQ. V lost 8 bases to trimming and J lost 5 bases, with 28 bases between them. This chain's CDR3 is CASRRMGEDRGYTEAFF. Here the CDR3 DNA reads TGCGCCAGTAGAAGGATGGGGGAGGATCGTGGATATACTGAAGCTTTCTTT.

The chain couples TRBV19 to TRBJ1-1; 9 positions agree with TRBD1. This CDR3 has 17 residues. Germline V gene sequence: CDR1 LNHDA, CDR2 SQIVND (reference sequence). J lost 1 base, V lost 5 bases, and 11 bases had no gene match. As DNA, the CDR3 is TGTGCCAGTAGTCTCCAATACAGGGGGCCCACGAACACTGAAGCTTTCTTT. Its translation is CASSLQYRGPTNTEAFF. Supplemented by reference TRBV19 and TRBJ1-1, the full variable domain reads DGGITQSPKYLFRKEGQNVTLSCEQNLNHDAMYWYRQDPGQGLRLIYYSQIVNDFQKGDIAEGYSVSREKKESFPLTVTSAQKNPTAFYLCASSLQYRGPTNTEAFFGQGTRLTVV.

This clone is a singleton in its sample. V usage is TRBV4-1 and J usage is TRBJ1-3; 7 bases agree with TRBD1. This CDR3 is 15 amino acids long. Germline values: CDR1 MGHRA, CDR2 YSYEKL. The junction had 3 bases not matched to a gene; V was cut back by 1 base and J by 3 bases. The CDR3 reads CASSQVTGSGNTIYF. Here the CDR3 DNA reads TGCGCCAGCAGCCAAGTGACAGGGAGTGGAAACACCATATATTTT.

This chain links TRBV5-1 with TRBJ1-4; 7 nucleotides agree with TRBD1. V shed 0 bases, J shed 7 bases, and the junction held 6 bases outside the gene matches. The germline CDR1 and CDR2 sequences are SGHRS and YFSETQ. The CDR3 extends over 15 amino acids. CDR3 in amino acids: CASSLETGFGEKLFF. In nucleotides, the CDR3 is TGCGCCAGCAGCTTGGAGACAGGGTTCGGTGAAAAACTGTTTTTT.

This chain links TRBV5-1 with TRBJ1-1; no clear D gene. Germline V gene data show CDR1 as SGHRS and CDR2 as YFSETQ. This CDR3 spans 14 amino acids. The ends were cut back, 0 bases at V and 1 base at J, with 7 bases in the middle. CDR3 amino acids: CASSLGSGNTEAFF. DNA for the CDR3: TGCGCCAGCAGCTTGGGGAGTGGGAACACTGAAGCTTTCTTT.

The chain combines TRBV28 with TRBJ1-4, with a possible D match to TRBD1 (6 bases). This CDR3 contains 12 residues. Germline V gene lookup returns CDR1 MDHEN and CDR2 SYDVKM. Trimming shortened V by 7 bases and J by 5 bases, and 8 bases separated the two germline ends. The CDR3 DNA reads as TGTGCCAGCACTCAGGGGAATGAAAAACTGTTTTTT. It yields the protein CASTQGNEKLFF.

The chain has TRBV14 and TRBJ2-1; tentative D call: TRBD1 (5 bases). V gave up 1 base and J gave up 5 bases, with 6 bases separating them. This CDR3 spans 13 amino acids. The germline CDR1 and CDR2 sequences are SGHDN and FVKESK. CDR3 residues: CASSQVRDNEQFF. The CDR3 DNA follows: TGTGCCAGCAGCCAAGTCAGGGACAATGAGCAGTTCTTC.

The J gene is TRBJ2-7, the V gene TRBV27; maybe TRBD1 (5 bases). This CDR3 spans 15 amino acids. V lost 0 bases, J lost 4 bases, and 13 bases lay in between. Germline CDR1 is MNHEY and CDR2 is SMNVEV (reference sequence). The CDR3 region has the DNA TGTGCCAGCAGTTTATCGCAGGGAAGACGTTACGAGCAGTACTTC. Residues: CASSLSQGRRYEQYF.

The rearrangement links TRBV10-2 to TRBJ2-2; D gene uncertain. Trimming removed 4 bases from V and 3 bases from J, with 9 bases in between. Germline CDR1 reads WSHSY; CDR2 reads SAAADI. The CDR3 is 14 amino acids. This chain's CDR3 is CASSVVYHTGELFF. DNA for the CDR3: TGCGCCAGCAGTGTGGTCTATCACACCGGGGAGCTGTTTTTT.

The chain combines TRBV18 with TRBJ1-1, with a possible D match to TRBD1 (5 bases). The CDR3 contains 14 residues. CDR1 KGHSH and CDR2 LQKENI come from the germline V gene. The V gene lost 3 bases and the J gene lost 2 bases, with 10 bases spanning the gap. The CDR3 bases are TGTGCCAGCTCACCTTCGACAGTTAACACTGAAGCTTTCTTT. Amino acid sequence: CASSPSTVNTEAFF.